Included here is one TCR beta chain sequence, with context. Authors' data handling: For nucleated cells, counts were estimated from reference gene primer amplification. Clones were sequenced by immunoSEQ multiplex PCR, and TCRdb holds only the in-frame ones, with some missing. V, J and clone size derive from that table, while D and trimming were established from the DNA sequence. The sample includes approximately 260,000 clones, approximately 86% of them seen just once. V was pared by 4 bases and J by 1 base, with 2 bases of the junction left unmatched. Germline-derived CDR1 and CDR2 are SGHDN and FVKESK. The CDR3 extends over 16 amino acids. These data belong to a study of blood T cell repertoires in COVID-19. Study at large: Some COVID-19 samples were acute and others convalescent; all came from the United States, Italy and Spain. Sources were T cells, B-cell-depleted T cells, or PBMCs; the material itself was cDNA or gDNA.

This receptor was taken from a man in his late teens or twenties with active or convalescent COVID-19. The rearrangement links TRBV14 to TRBJ2-5, with 14 bases that match TRBD2. The specimen was peripheral blood. The CDR3 here is CASSLGLAGGQETQYF. For the CDR3, the DNA is TGTGCCAGCAGCCTCGGACTAGCGGGAGGCCAAGAGACCCAGTACTTC. Full variable domain (missing parts from reference TRBV14 and TRBJ2-5): EAGVTQFPSHSVIEKGQTVTLRCDPISGHDNLYWYRRVMGKEIKFLLHFVKESKQDESGMPNNRFLAERTGGTYSTLKVQPAELEDSGVYFCASSLGLAGGQETQYFGPGTRLLVL.